Listed here are 14 T cell receptor beta chains from one sample, sequenced in a study of T cell changes during pregnancy in multiple sclerosis. Sequenced by immunoSEQ multiplex PCR; TCRdb stores in-frame clones only, minus some. Here the sample spans 77,000 or so clones, 93% being singletons. Sample: peripheral blood, taken in the second trimester of pregnancy. The receptors shown here come from a female donor in good health, enrolled as a control in a pregnancy study.

The V call is TRBV7-6, the J call TRBJ1-6; the D gene is possibly TRBD1 (6 bases). Trimming pared 4 bases from V and 10 bases from J, leaving 20 bases between. Germline V gene sequence: CDR1 SGHVS, CDR2 FNYEAQ. The CDR3 has 16 amino acids. Here the CDR3 reads CASSSRLQGNGSPLHF. The CDR3 coding sequence is TGTGCCAGCAGCTCCCGTTTACAGGGAAATGGATCACCCCTCCACTTT.

The chain has TRBV7-9 and TRBJ2-2; tentatively, D is TRBD2 (5 bases). V was cut by 5 bases and J by 9 bases, with 19 bases left in between. This CDR3 contains 15 residues. CDR1 and CDR2 (germline): SEHNR, FQNEAQ (reference sequence). The CDR3 is CASSPPGGAHRELFF. The DNA for the CDR3 is TGTGCCAGCAGCCCGCCCGGAGGAGCCCACCGGGAGCTGTTTTTT. The full variable domain, in which reference TRBV7-9 and TRBJ2-2 provide the parts outside the CDR3, is DTGVSQNPRHKITKRGQNVTFRCDPISEHNRLYWYRQTLGQGPEFLTYFQNEAQLEKSRLLSDRFSAERPKGSFSTLEIQRTEQGDSAMYLCASSPPGGAHRELFFGEGSRLTVL.

This rearrangement joins TRBV5-1 to TRBJ2-3; 10 bases map to TRBD2. Germline CDR1 is SGHRS and CDR2 is YFSETQ. V dropped 0 bases and J dropped 3; count of bases not matched to a gene: 10. This CDR3 spans 18 amino acids. The DNA for the CDR3 is TGCGCCAGCAGCTTGGGGCCGAGCGGGGGGGTTGGAACAGATACGCAGTATTTT. Its translation is CASSLGPSGGVGTDTQYF.

This chain joins TRBV7-2 and TRBJ1-2, with TRBD1 matching over 8 bases. The length of the CDR3 is 14 residues. Trimming at V came to 5 bases and at J to 3 bases, leaving 5 bases not matched to a gene. From germline, CDR1 is SGHTA and CDR2 FQGNSA. The CDR3 nucleotides are TGTGCCAGCAGCAGGACAGGGACGGACTATGGCTACACCTTC. It specifies CASSRTGTDYGYTF.

The CDR3 DNA reads TGTGCCAGCAGTTTTTTCACAGGGGCGCGAGCTGAAGCTTTCTTT. As protein: CASSFFTGARAEAFF. The chain combines TRBV7-2 with TRBJ1-1; 7 bases are a match to TRBD1. CDR1 and CDR2 (germline): SGHTA, FQGNSA. The CDR3 is made up of 15 amino acids. The V gene end was trimmed by 6 bases and the J gene end by 6 bases; junction bases not matched to a gene: 13.

This clone was found a few times. The chain employs TRBV6-5 and TRBJ1-6; no clear D. This CDR3 is 13 amino acids long. The germline V gene has CDR1 MNHEY and CDR2 SVGAGI. V shed 2 bases and J shed 7 bases, with 6 bases lying between them. CDR3 region: CASSYALNSPLHF. The CDR3 region has the DNA TGTGCCAGCAGTTACGCCCTAAATTCACCCCTCCACTTT.

The V call is TRBV6-1, the J call TRBJ2-7; maybe TRBD2 (6 bases). Trimming took 3 bases from V and 0 from J, leaving 9 bases between them. The germline V gene encodes CDR1 MNHNS and CDR2 SASEGT. The CDR3 has 14 amino acids. The CDR3 region has the DNA TGTGCCAGCAGTGATGGGGGGAGCTCCTACGAGCAGTACTTC. Translating it yields CASSDGGSSYEQYF.

This chain uses TRBV4-2 with TRBJ2-1; TRBD2 matches at 13 bases. From germline, CDR1 is LGHNA and CDR2 YNFKEQ. This CDR3 region has 20 residues. Trimming at V came to 1 base and at J to 9 bases, leaving 18 bases not matched to a gene. The CDR3 loop is CASSQAYLSSTSGGAVEQFF. CDR3 DNA sequence: TGTGCCAGCAGCCAAGCCTACCTTAGCTCAACTAGCGGGGGGGCTGTTGAGCAGTTCTTC.

This chain joins TRBV7-9 and TRBJ1-1; D gene ambiguous. The CDR3 runs 17 residues. With 1 base removed from V and 2 bases from J, the gap between germline ends came to 17 bases. Germline CDR1 and CDR2: SEHNR and FQNEAQ (reference sequence). This CDR3 reads CASSLGAAAVLNTEAFF. The CDR3, as DNA: TGTGCCAGCAGCTTAGGAGCGGCTGCGGTACTAAACACTGAAGCTTTCTTT.

The chain couples TRBV30 to TRBJ2-7, with 7 bases fitting TRBD2. Losses at the gene ends were 1 base for V and 5 bases for J; bases not matched to a gene: 5. This CDR3 is built from 13 residues. CDR1 is GTSNPN, CDR2 SVGIG, per germline (reference sequence). The CDR3 here is CAWSDRGLHEQYF. CDR3 nucleotide sequence: TGTGCCTGGAGTGACCGGGGACTACACGAGCAGTACTTC.

The V gene is TRBV5-6, the J gene TRBJ2-7, with a possible D match to TRBD2 (5 bases). The CDR3 has 14 amino acids. Germline lookup yields CDR1 SGHDT and CDR2 YYEEEE. Between the trimmed V and J ends, which lost 1 base and 1 base, there was a span of 9 bases. The CDR3 region has the DNA TGTGCCAGCAGCTTGCTTTGGGAGTCCTACGAGCAGTACTTC. It specifies CASSLLWESYEQYF.

V is TRBV30 and J is TRBJ2-1, with D possibly being TRBD1 (6 bases). The germline gives CDR1 GTSNPN, CDR2 SVGIG (reference sequence). V was pared by 1 base and J by 7 bases, with 8 bases between. CDR3 length: 12 amino acids. Here the CDR3 DNA reads TGTGCCTGGAGTGCAACAGGGAATGAGCAGTTCTTC. Translated, it gives CAWSATGNEQFF. Complete variable domain (other parts from reference TRBV30 and TRBJ2-1): SQTIHQWPATLVQPVGSPLSLECTVEGTSNPNLYWYRQAAGRGLQLLFYSVGIGQISSEVPQNLSASRPQDRQFILSSKKLLLSDSGFYLCAWSATGNEQFFGPGTRLTVL.

This clone was recorded only once. V and J are TRBV18 and TRBJ1-3, with 7 bases identical to TRBD1. Per the germline V gene, CDR1 is KGHSH and CDR2 is LQKENI. The CDR3 sequence is 15 residues long. V lost 1 base and J lost 3; bases outside the gene matches: 3. The CDR3 loop is CASSPRQGSGNTIYF. CDR3 in DNA: TGTGCCAGCTCACCACGACAGGGAAGTGGAAACACCATATATTTT.

The gene calls are TRBV4-2 and TRBJ1-2; tentative D call: TRBD1 (6 bases). This CDR3 contains 15 residues. Germline V gene lookup returns CDR1 LGHNA and CDR2 YNFKEQ. With 2 bases removed from V and 2 bases from J, the gap between germline ends came to 12 bases. CDR3 bases: TGTGCCAGCAGCCAACTAGGGGGACGGAACTATGGCTACACCTTC. It specifies CASSQLGGRNYGYTF.